These 18 T cell receptor beta chains share one sample of origin, sequenced in a study of cytomegalovirus exposure and HLA in healthy donors. Vbeta (60) and Jbeta (13) primers were used in the PCR. Using immunoSEQ multiplex PCR, the repertoire was profiled, and TCRdb retains in-frame clones only, with some absent. The data contain 110,000 to 150,000 clones, 80% to 85% of them singletons. Sample: PBMCs. The source of these receptors is a boy aged 2-15 years in good health and CMV-seronegative.

The rearrangement links TRBV7-2 to TRBJ2-7, with 10 bases lining up with TRBD2. The CDR3 has 15 residues. With V trimmed by 5 bases and J by 7 bases, 11 bases remained unmatched. Per germline, CDR1 SGHTA and CDR2 FQGNSA. The CDR3 bases are TGTGCCAGCAGCCAAAGGGCTAGCGGGAGAGGGGAGCAGTACTTC. Protein product: CASSQRASGRGEQYF.

About this clone itself: At one boundary the junction diverges from the germline segment, which might be a read error. The CDR3 spells CSSSLDGRSNTEAFF. CDR3 bases: TGTTCCAGCAGCTTAGACGGCAGGTCGAACACTGAAGCTTTCTTT. The chain employs TRBV7-9 and TRBJ1-1, with D hard to call. The germline CDR1 and CDR2 sequences are SEHNR and FQNEAQ (reference sequence). The CDR3 totals 15 residues.

This chain uses TRBV4-1 with TRBJ2-3; 12 nucleotides match TRBD2. The CDR3 totals 17 residues. After removal of 3 bases from V and 3 bases from J, the junction contained 7 bases not matched to a gene. CDR1 is MGHRA and CDR2 is YSYEKL in the germline V gene. The CDR3 loop reads CASSHPTSGSTTDTQYF. The CDR3 DNA reads as TGCGCCAGCAGCCATCCGACTAGCGGGAGTACGACAGATACGCAGTATTTT.

This clone has a handful of counts. This rearrangement joins TRBV10-3 to TRBJ2-5; TRBD1 matches 10 bases. The CDR3 is 14 amino acids. V lost 3 bases and J lost 4; bases outside the gene matches: 2. Germline V lookup: CDR1 ENHRY, CDR2 SYGVKD. CDR3 sequence reads: CAISDRDRGETQYF. As DNA, the CDR3 is TGTGCCATCAGTGATCGGGACAGGGGAGAGACCCAGTACTTC.

Notes on this clone: The identical CDR3 is also encoded by other nucleotide sequences in the sample. The chain employs TRBV30 and TRBJ2-7; 8 positions match TRBD1. Germline V gene lookup returns CDR1 GTSNPN and CDR2 SVGIG (reference sequence). V shed 2 bases and J 6 bases; nucleotides not matched to a gene: 6. The CDR3 totals 13 residues. The CDR3 loop is CAWSITGGPEQYF. Written as DNA, the CDR3 is TGTGCCTGGAGTATTACAGGGGGGCCCGAGCAGTACTTC. The variable domain in full, completed from reference TRBV30 and TRBJ2-7, reads SQTIHQWPATLVQPVGSPLSLECTVEGTSNPNLYWYRQAAGRGLQLLFYSVGIGQISSEVPQNLSASRPQDRQFILSSKKLLLSDSGFYLCAWSITGGPEQYFGPGTRLTVT.

This chain joins TRBV11-3 and TRBJ1-2, with D perhaps TRBD1 (6 bases). Trimming removed 1 base at V and 4 bases at J, with 13 bases between. The CDR3 has 15 residues. The germline gives CDR1 SGHNT, CDR2 YENEEA. Here the CDR3 reads CASSLVTGHPYGYTF. The CDR3 DNA reads as TGTGCCAGCAGCTTAGTGACGGGACATCCCTATGGCTACACCTTC.

The chain carries TRBV7-2 and TRBJ2-1, with 10 positions matching TRBD2. Trimming removed 6 bases from V and 4 bases from J; junction bases left unmatched: 6. CDR1 SGHTA and CDR2 FQGNSA come from the germline V gene. This CDR3 is 15 amino acids long. The CDR3 loop is CASSPRTSGYNEQFF. The CDR3 coding sequence is TGTGCCAGCAGTCCACGGACTAGCGGATACAATGAGCAGTTCTTC.

V and J are TRBV19 and TRBJ2-7, with 10 bases aligning to TRBD2. V was clipped by 7 bases and J by 0 bases; unmatched bases: 3. CDR1 and CDR2 from the germline V gene are LNHDA and SQIVND (reference sequence). CDR3 length equals 14 residues. CDR3 DNA: TGTGCCAGTAAAACTAGCGGGACCTCCTACGAGCAGTACTTC. Translated, it gives CASKTSGTSYEQYF.

In this sample, this clone turned up a few times. The rearrangement joins TRBV6-5 to TRBJ2-5, with D possibly being TRBD1 (5 bases). The germline gives CDR1 MNHEY, CDR2 SVGAGI. V was trimmed by 0 bases and J by 1 base, leaving 6 bases between them. This CDR3 comprises 14 residues. The CDR3 DNA reads as TGTGCCAGCAGTTACTCCAGGGTCCAAGAGACCCAGTACTTC. It is translated as CASSYSRVQETQYF.

The table lists this clone with a few counts. The chain is built from TRBV2 and TRBJ1-1, with TRBD1 matching over 7 bases. Germline CDR1 SNHLY, CDR2 FYNNEI. The CDR3 extends over 15 amino acids. The J segment lost 5 bases and the V segment lost 9 bases, leaving 15 bases of the junction unmatched. This CDR3 reads CARGVVRGQGTEAFF. For the CDR3, the DNA is TGTGCCAGAGGGGTGGTTAGGGGGCAAGGGACTGAAGCTTTCTTT. Complete variable domain (other parts from reference TRBV2 and TRBJ1-1): EPEVTQTPSHQVTQMGQEVILRCVPISNHLYFYWYRQILGQKVEFLVSFYNNEISEKSEIFDDQFSVERPDGSNFTLKIRSTKLEDSAMYFCARGVVRGQGTEAFFGQGTRLTVV.

This chain uses TRBV28 with TRBJ2-7, with TRBD1 matching 7 bases. Germline V gene lookup returns CDR1 MDHEN and CDR2 SYDVKM. The CDR3 sequence is 18 residues long. J lost 7 bases, V lost 4 bases, and 22 bases had no gene match. The CDR3, as DNA: TGTGCCAGCAGTTACACCACACAGGGGAAACCGAAGCTAGGTGAGCAGTACTTC. Translated: CASSYTTQGKPKLGEQYF.

The chain uses TRBV11-3 and TRBJ2-7, with TRBD1 matching over 8 bases. The CDR3 extends over 19 amino acids. The V and J ends lost 1 base and 4 bases, in that order; junction bases with no gene match: 18. Germline assignment: CDR1 SGHNT and CDR2 YENEEA. The CDR3 sequence is CASSLVSPHKTGARYEQYF. The CDR3, as DNA: TGTGCCAGCAGCTTAGTTTCCCCCCATAAGACAGGGGCCCGGTACGAGCAGTACTTC. Supplemented by reference TRBV11-3 and TRBJ2-7, the full variable domain reads EAGVVQSPRYKIIEKKQPVAFWCNPISGHNTLYWYLQNLGQGPELLIRYENEEAVDDSQLPKDRFSAERLKGVDSTLKIQPAELGDSAVYLCASSLVSPHKTGARYEQYFGPGTRLTVT.

This clone was observed once. This chain joins TRBV27 and TRBJ1-2; D uncertain. The CDR3 has 15 amino acids. Per the germline V gene, CDR1 is MNHEY and CDR2 is SMNVEV (reference sequence). With 6 bases removed from V and 4 bases from J, the gap between germline ends came to 18 bases. This CDR3 is CASRPVGVVGYGYTF. The CDR3 region has the DNA TGTGCCAGCAGACCCGTCGGGGTAGTAGGCTATGGCTACACCTTC.

The chain carries TRBV10-3 and TRBJ2-1, with TRBD1 identical over 9 bases. CDR1 and CDR2 from the germline V gene are ENHRY and SYGVKD. With V trimmed by 3 bases and J by 8 bases, 5 bases remained unmatched. This CDR3 is built from 14 residues. CDR3 residues: CAISDRTGVYEQFF. CDR3 in DNA: TGTGCCATCAGTGATAGGACAGGGGTTTATGAGCAGTTCTTC.

The chain joins TRBV2 to TRBJ2-1, with TRBD1 as a possible D gene (5 bases). CDR1 and CDR2 (germline): SNHLY, FYNNEI. The CDR3 spans 17 residues. V lost 6 bases, J lost 5 bases, and 23 bases lay in between. The CDR3 nucleotides read TGTGCCAGCAGCGAGAGAATAGGGATCGACAGAGACAATGAGCAGTTCTTC. Protein product: CASSERIGIDRDNEQFF.

The rearrangement links TRBV10-3 to TRBJ2-7; TRBD1 agrees at 12 bases. This CDR3 contains 15 residues. In germline, CDR1 is ENHRY, CDR2 SYGVKD. V trimming: 6 bases; J trimming: 6 bases; junction bases outside the gene matches: 9. CDR3 DNA: TGTGCCATCAGGGAGGTGGGACAGGGGGCAGGCGAGCAGTACTTC. Translated, it gives CAIREVGQGAGEQYF.

This CDR3 reads CASSASYNEQFF. The CDR3 nucleotides read TGTGCCAGTAGTGCGTCCTACAATGAGCAGTTCTTC. The chain links TRBV19 to TRBJ2-1; D gene unclear. Germline V gene data show CDR1 as LNHDA and CDR2 as SQIVND (reference sequence). Trimming pared 5 bases from V and 1 base from J, leaving 3 bases between. The CDR3 is 12 amino acids.

CDR3 amino acids: CAIMTSGSTGELFF. The CDR3 DNA reads as TGTGCCATCATGACTAGCGGGAGTACCGGGGAGCTGTTTTTT. The chain couples TRBV10-3 to TRBJ2-2, with 12 bases matching TRBD2. V shed 7 bases and J 5 bases; nucleotides not matched to a gene: 2. There are 14 residues in the CDR3. Per the germline V gene, CDR1 is ENHRY and CDR2 is SYGVKD.